This T cell receptor (beta chain) was recovered during a study of cytomegalovirus exposure and HLA in healthy donors. General study findings and limits: Upon later analysis, TCR association rates were observed to vary by HLA locus, being highest for DRB1 and lowest for HLA-C.

The PCR had 60 Vbeta and 13 Jbeta primers. In the original analysis: The authors later counted roughly 87 million unique TCR beta chains, some 9.9 million of them shared. The table came from immunoSEQ multiplex PCR; TCRdb's copy has only in-frame clones and leaves some out. V and J calls and clone size are given by that table; D and trimming were obtained from the DNA. The sample yields a few hundred thousand clones, roughly 80% seen once. This clone was seen a few times. Its target is not known. Germline V gene lookup returns CDR1 MNHEY and CDR2 SVGAGI. The CDR3 is 12 residues long. With 8 bases removed from V and 6 bases from J, the gap between germline ends came to 14 bases.

This sequence was found in a girl aged 2-15 years in good health and CMV-seronegative. Sequencing was carried out using PBMCs. The rearrangement uses TRBV6-5 and TRBJ2-7; maybe TRBD2 (6 bases). The CDR3 spells CASGTFVAEQYF. The CDR3, as DNA: TGTGCCAGCGGGACTTTTGTGGCCGAGCAGTACTTC.